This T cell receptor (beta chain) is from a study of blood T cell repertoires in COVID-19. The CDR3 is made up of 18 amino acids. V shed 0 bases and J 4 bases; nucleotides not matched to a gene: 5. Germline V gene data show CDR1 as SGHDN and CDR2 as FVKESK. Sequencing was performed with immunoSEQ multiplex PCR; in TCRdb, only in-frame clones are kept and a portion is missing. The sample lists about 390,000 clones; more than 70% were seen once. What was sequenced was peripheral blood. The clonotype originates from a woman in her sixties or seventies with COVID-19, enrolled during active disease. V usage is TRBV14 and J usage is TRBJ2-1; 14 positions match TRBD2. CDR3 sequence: CASSQDRLAGGRYNEQFF. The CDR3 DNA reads TGTGCCAGCAGCCAAGATAGACTAGCGGGGGGGAGATACAATGAGCAGTTCTTC.